These 31 T cell receptor beta chains were sequenced from one sample in a study of molecular identifiers for immune sequencing clone quantification. In TCRdb, the PCR reads were re-called with MiXCR into one record per CDR3 protein. Here the sample spans approximately 90,000 distinct CDR3 sequences, roughly 21% being singletons. Specimen: naive CD8+ T cells from blood, with Jurkat cell RNA spiked in. Subset of the sample: FACS-sorted CD8+CD4-CCR7+CD45RA+ naive T cells. The receptors shown here come from a human donor in good health. Some libraries in this study had Jurkat cell RNA spiked in.

J is TRBJ2-1 and V is TRBV4-3; D unclear. The germline V gene has CDR1 LGHNA and CDR2 YSLEER. V gave up 0 bases and J gave up 4 bases, with 10 bases separating them. The length of the CDR3 is 15 residues. The CDR3 sequence: CASSQDVTLYNEQFF. The DNA of the CDR3 is TGCGCCAGCAGCCAAGATGTTACTCTTTACAATGAGCAGTTCTTC.

This clonotype was detected many times. The CDR3 sequence is CASSHGQTSTDTQYF. The CDR3 nucleotides read TGTGCCAGCAGCCACGGACAGACGAGCACAGATACGCAGTATTTT. The chain links TRBV3-1 to TRBJ2-3, with a possible D match to TRBD1 (6 bases). CDR1 and CDR2 from the germline V gene are LGHDT and YNNKEL (reference sequence). V shed 3 bases and J shed 0 bases, with 10 bases lying between them. The CDR3 is made up of 15 amino acids.

The V gene is TRBV14, the J gene TRBJ2-7, with 9 positions matching TRBD1. The length of the CDR3 is 14 residues. V lost 3 bases, J lost 5 bases, and 5 bases stayed unmatched. Germline CDR1 and CDR2: SGHDN and FVKESK. The CDR3 DNA reads as TGTGCCAGCAGCCACACAGGGGGCGGCCACGAGCAGTACTTC. Protein sequence: CASSHTGGGHEQYF.

The chain couples TRBV29-1 to TRBJ2-7; TRBD2 aligns across 11 bases. Germline lookup yields CDR1 SQVTM and CDR2 ANQGSEA. The J segment lost 7 bases and the V segment lost 5 bases, leaving 7 bases of the junction unmatched. This CDR3 region has 13 residues. CDR3 coding DNA: TGCAGCGTTTTAGGGACTAGCGGTTCGGAGCAGTACTTC. This encodes CSVLGTSGSEQYF.

Notes on this clonotype: This sequence may be a read error, since a much larger clone differs from it by one base. This chain connects TRBV20-1 to TRBJ2-7, with D hard to call. The length of the CDR3 is 15 residues. Germline loops: CDR1 DFQATT, CDR2 SNEGSKA (reference sequence). With 0 bases removed from V and 2 bases from J, the gap between germline ends came to 14 bases. CDR3 coding DNA: TGCAGTGCTAGAGATCCGGCGGCGCTCGCCTACGAGCAGTACTTC. As protein: CSARDPAALAYEQYF.

This clonotype has at least ten counts. The rearrangement joins TRBV12-3 or TRBV12-4 to TRBJ2-3; no firm D call. V lost 3 bases, J lost 3 bases, and 4 bases lay in between. The CDR3 sequence is 12 residues long. CDR3 loop: CASSFWTDTQYF. CDR3 DNA: TGTGCCAGCAGTTTTTGGACAGATACGCAGTATTTT.

This clonotype has at least ten counts. This chain connects TRBV6-6 to TRBJ1-6; a weak D match, TRBD1 (6 bases). The CDR3 runs 19 residues. CDR1 is MNHNY and CDR2 is SVGAGI in the germline V gene (reference sequence). The ends were cut back, 2 bases at V and 0 bases at J, with 17 bases in the middle. This CDR3 reads CASSYRQGPSSSYNSPLHF. For the CDR3, the DNA is TGTGCCAGCAGTTACAGGCAGGGGCCTTCTAGCTCCTATAATTCACCCCTCCACTTT.

Ten or more counts support this clonotype. The chain recombines TRBV5-6 with TRBJ1-5; a weak D match, TRBD1 (5 bases). CDR3 length: 15 residues. Trimming shortened V by 4 bases and J by 0 bases, and 11 bases separated the two germline ends. Germline values: CDR1 SGHDT, CDR2 YYEEEE. In DNA form, the CDR3 reads TGTGCCAGCAGCCCGGGACCTTATAGCAATCAGCCCCAGCATTTT. This encodes CASSPGPYSNQPQHF.

In this sample, this clonotype turned up many times. This rearrangement joins TRBV11-3 to TRBJ2-3; 12 bases match TRBD2. V trimming: 4 bases; J trimming: 4 bases; junction bases outside the gene matches: 9. The length of the CDR3 is 17 residues. In germline, CDR1 is SGHNT, CDR2 YENEEA. The CDR3 bases are TGTGCCAGCAGCTCCAGACTAGCGGGAGAGGTAGCAGATACGCAGTATTTT. Translation: CASSSRLAGEVADTQYF.

This chain uses TRBV15 with TRBJ2-1; 9 nucleotides agree with TRBD2. The CDR3 sequence is 11 residues long. With 6 bases clipped from V and 10 bases from J, the junction kept 1 base outside the gene matches. Looked up from germline, CDR1 is LNHNV and CDR2 is YYDKDF (reference sequence). The chain's CDR3 is CATRGLAEQFF. The CDR3 DNA sequence: TGTGCCACCAGAGGACTAGCGGAGCAGTTCTTC.

Written as DNA, the CDR3 is TGTGCCAGCAGTTACCAACGCAGGGGACCTCATACAGATACGCAGTATTTT. Protein product: CASSYQRRGPHTDTQYF. The chain has TRBV6-2 or TRBV6-3 and TRBJ2-3; weak D call: TRBD1 (6 bases). The ends were cut back, 2 bases at V and 3 bases at J, with 18 bases in the middle. Germline-derived CDR1 and CDR2 are MNHEY and SVGEGT. The CDR3 contains 17 residues.

This clonotype showed up many times. The gene calls are TRBV6-2 or TRBV6-3 and TRBJ2-3; 8 bases are a match to TRBD2. CDR1 and CDR2 from the germline V gene are MNHEY and SVGEGT. The CDR3 has 15 amino acids. V was pared by 0 bases and J by 4 bases, with 3 bases of the junction left unmatched. The CDR3 bases are TGTGCCAGCAGTTACTCCGGGGGGGCCCCAGATACGCAGTATTTT. It yields the protein CASSYSGGAPDTQYF.

This clonotype was seen once. The junction shows a germline mismatch at one end, possibly a read error. The gene calls are TRBV3-1 and TRBJ2-7; no clear D gene. Germline V gives CDR1 LGHDT, CDR2 YNNKEL (reference sequence). The CDR3 runs to 12 residues. The CDR3, as DNA: TGTACCAGCAGCCAAGATTTTTACGAGCAGTACTTC. This sequence encodes CTSSQDFYEQYF.

In its sample, this clonotype was seen many times. As DNA, the CDR3 is TGTGCCAGCAGTTTCAACGGGGAGGAGGACGAGCAGTACTTC. Its protein is CASSFNGEEDEQYF. The V gene is TRBV27, the J gene TRBJ2-7, with D maybe TRBD2 (6 bases). Germline lookup yields CDR1 MNHEY and CDR2 SMNVEV (reference sequence). The CDR3 runs to 14 residues. Trimming cost V 3 bases and J 5 bases, with 14 bases left between them.

In this sample, this clonotype turned up many times. The chain has TRBV19 and TRBJ2-7, with TRBD1 identical over 9 bases. Germline CDR1 and CDR2: LNHDA and SQIVND (reference sequence). The J segment lost 6 bases and the V segment lost 3 bases, leaving 6 bases of the junction unmatched. The CDR3 is made up of 14 amino acids. CDR3 loop: CASSMLGTGSEQYF. The CDR3 nucleotides read TGTGCCAGTAGTATGCTTGGGACAGGGAGCGAGCAGTACTTC. The full variable domain, in which reference TRBV19 and TRBJ2-7 provide the parts outside the CDR3, is DGGITQSPKYLFRKEGQNVTLSCEQNLNHDAMYWYRQDPGQGLRLIYYSQIVNDFQKGDIAEGYSVSREKKESFPLTVTSAQKNPTAFYLCASSMLGTGSEQYFGPGTRLTVT.

This clonotype was observed a handful of times. V is TRBV19 and J is TRBJ1-1; D gene unclear. In germline, CDR1 is LNHDA, CDR2 SQIVND (reference sequence). V dropped 3 bases and J dropped 3 bases, with 5 bases sitting between them. This CDR3 is built from 12 residues. This CDR3 is CASSMGYTEAFF. CDR3 DNA: TGTGCCAGTAGTATGGGATACACTGAAGCTTTCTTT.

The table lists this clonotype with a few counts. This chain joins TRBV28 and TRBJ1-1; D gene unclear. In germline, CDR1 is MDHEN, CDR2 SYDVKM. The CDR3 sequence is 14 residues long. Trimming pared 6 bases from V and 2 bases from J, leaving 13 bases between. CDR3 loop: CASRPARVNTEAFF. Here the CDR3 DNA reads TGTGCCAGCAGACCCGCCCGGGTCAACACTGAAGCTTTCTTT. Filled out from reference TRBV28 and TRBJ1-1, the complete variable domain reads DVKVTQSSRYLVKRTGEKVFLECVQDMDHENMFWYRQDPGLGLRLIYFSYDVKMKEKGDIPEGYSVSREKKERFSLILESASTNQTSMYLCASRPARVNTEAFFGQGTRLTVV.

This clonotype was picked up many times. A read error may produce the germline difference seen at one junction end. Here the CDR3 reads CASSPNPRASFGGLFF. The CDR3 DNA sequence: TGTGCCAGCAGCCCGAACCCCCGGGCCTCATTCGGGGGGCTGTTTTTT. The chain is built from TRBV14 and TRBJ2-2; the D gene is possibly TRBD2 (6 bases). CDR1 and CDR2 from the germline V gene are SGHDN and FVKESK. The CDR3 sequence is 16 residues long.

This clonotype was observed at least ten times. This chain uses TRBV30 with TRBJ2-5; D gene ambiguous. Germline values: CDR1 GTSNPN, CDR2 SVGIG (reference sequence). V gave up 3 bases and J gave up 5 bases, with 13 bases separating them. This CDR3 spans 13 amino acids. The CDR3 here is CAWRDAASETQYF. DNA of the CDR3: TGTGCCTGGAGGGACGCAGCCTCGGAGACCCAGTACTTC.

About this clonotype itself: A much larger clone is a single base away; this may be a read error. The chain has TRBV6-5 and TRBJ2-3; D remains ambiguous. The length of the CDR3 is 13 residues. Germline CDR1 reads MNHEY; CDR2 reads SVGAGI. Trimming shortened V by 6 bases and J by 4 bases, and 11 bases separated the two germline ends. The CDR3 loop reads CASSSKAADTQYF. CDR3 sequence (DNA): TGTGCCAGCAGCTCGAAGGCGGCAGATACGCAGTATTTT.

Of note for this clonotype: A clone one base away is much larger, so this may be a read error. A read error is likely, as this CDR3 ends without the conserved phenylalanine or tryptophan. The CDR3 loop is CASSDPGRELFI. The CDR3 DNA follows: TGTGCCAGCAGTGACCCGGGTCGGGAGCTGTTTATT. This chain uses TRBV12-3 or TRBV12-4 with TRBJ2-2; D remains unclear. CDR3 size: 12 residues. Trimming removed 5 bases at V and 9 bases at J, with 10 bases between.

This clonotype was detected only a few times. J is TRBJ2-1 and V is TRBV20-1; D is unclear. V was shortened by 0 bases and J by 3 bases, with 6 bases between the two germline ends. The germline V gene has CDR1 DFQATT and CDR2 SNEGSKA (reference sequence). This CDR3 has 13 amino acids. DNA for the CDR3: TGCAGTGCTAGAGACGGGCTCTACAATGAGCAGTTCTTC. Its translation: CSARDGLYNEQFF.

The rearrangement uses TRBV20-1 and TRBJ2-5; D possibly uses TRBD1 or TRBD2 (5 bases each). Per the germline V gene, CDR1 is DFQATT and CDR2 is SNEGSKA (reference sequence). The CDR3 is 13 amino acids. V gave up 6 bases and J gave up 1 base, with 12 bases separating them. The CDR3 loop is CSARGPPQETQYF. DNA for the CDR3: TGCAGTGCCCGGGGACCACCCCAAGAGACCCAGTACTTC.

The chain carries TRBV27 and TRBJ2-1; no definite D call. The CDR3 contains 15 residues. V was cut by 1 base and J by 4 bases, with 11 bases left in between. The germline V gene encodes CDR1 MNHEY and CDR2 SMNVEV (reference sequence). CDR3 sequence (DNA): TGTGCCAGCAGTTTATTGGAAACACGTTACAATGAGCAGTTCTTC. It codes for CASSLLETRYNEQFF.

This clonotype came up many times. This chain joins TRBV13 and TRBJ2-7, with unresolved D. Trimming left V 5 bases short and J 3 bases short, with 8 bases between. Germline CDR1 is PRHDT and CDR2 is FYEKMQ (reference sequence). There are 12 residues in the CDR3. The CDR3 loop reads CASSTRSYEQYF. CDR3 DNA sequence: TGTGCCAGCAGCACCCGGAGCTACGAGCAGTACTTC.

The sample holds many counts of this clonotype. The chain combines TRBV6-5 with TRBJ2-7; D possibly uses TRBD1 or TRBD2 (7 bases each). The CDR3 sequence is 14 residues long. Germline V gives CDR1 MNHEY, CDR2 SVGAGI. Trimming took off 5 bases at V and 3 bases at J, with 14 bases between the two ends. CDR3 sequence reads: CASSTQGGYYEQYF. The CDR3 DNA sequence: TGTGCCAGCAGTACCCAGGGGGGGTACTACGAGCAGTACTTC.

The chain joins TRBV28 to TRBJ2-7, with TRBD2 identical over 7 bases. The germline V gene has CDR1 MDHEN and CDR2 SYDVKM. V lost 6 bases to trimming and J lost 2 bases; unmatched junction nucleotides: 10. This CDR3 region has 15 residues. The CDR3 coding sequence is TGTGCCAGCAGCCTTCCTTGGGGGGGGGCCTACGAGCAGTACTTC. Translation: CASSLPWGGAYEQYF.

This clonotype appeared many times. The rearrangement links TRBV27 to TRBJ1-2; possible D gene TRBD1, 5 bases. The CDR3 length is 13 residues. Germline lookup yields CDR1 MNHEY and CDR2 SMNVEV (reference sequence). V lost 4 bases to trimming and J lost 4 bases, with 10 bases between them. CDR3 DNA: TGTGCCAGCAGTTGGGGAGGGACCTATGGCTACACCTTC. Its protein product is CASSWGGTYGYTF.

In this sample, this clonotype turned up many times. The V call is TRBV7-6, the J call TRBJ1-1; D call uncertain. Trimming removed 1 base from V and 1 base from J, with 13 bases in between. The CDR3 is 16 amino acids. CDR1 and CDR2 (germline): SGHVS, FNYEAQ. CDR3 in amino acids: CASSLGPPRSNTEAFF. CDR3 nucleotide sequence: TGTGCCAGCAGCTTAGGGCCCCCTAGATCGAACACTGAAGCTTTCTTT.

Details on this clonotype: A single base separates this from a much larger clone, so it may be a read error. The rearrangement links TRBV24-1 to TRBJ2-1; D possibly corresponds to TRBD1 (6 bases). Between the trimmed V and J ends, which lost 3 bases and 7 bases, there was a span of 9 bases. Germline V lookup: CDR1 KGHDR, CDR2 SFDVKD. The CDR3 has 13 residues. In DNA, the CDR3 is TGTGCCACCAGTGATGAGGGGGAGAATGAGCAGTTCTTC. It codes for CATSDEGENEQFF.

In the case of this clonotype: This may come from a read error, since a much larger clone is one base off. The chain has TRBV10-1 and TRBJ2-3; D may match TRBD1 or TRBD2 (5 bases each). This CDR3 contains 15 residues. The V end was cut by 4 bases, the J end by 0 bases, with 11 bases between. Germline CDR1 is WNHNN and CDR2 is SYGVQD (reference sequence). The CDR3: CASSGDGASTDTQYF. CDR3 nucleotides: TGCGCCAGCAGTGGGGACGGAGCTAGCACAGATACGCAGTATTTT.